Here is one T cell receptor (beta chain) with its context. Its target antigen remains unknown. Qualities for individual bases were not recorded, and no much larger clone is one base off. This sample stems from a study of human T cells and chemical hapten exposure (dated by TCRdb to 2020 to 2023). Turning to the overall study: For sensitization, 2% DPC in acetone was applied to a 2 cm by 2 cm area of upper inner arm skin. Patients additionally received weekly therapeutic DPC doses to the scalp throughout the roughly 24-week study period. Patch testing was performed on the upper back with Finn chambers containing 0.01% DPC, and the patch tests were scored after 6 days according to International Contact Dermatitis Research Group standards. Most of the patients in the cohort were female, and the cohort covered alopecia areata with under or over 50% scalp involvement, alopecia totalis and alopecia universalis. Libraries were pooled for sequencing, and per-sample TCR yields varied mainly because of small differences in library volumes within the pool. In alopecia patients, the study followed how the peripheral blood TCR repertoire changed in vivo over primary and secondary sensitization to diphenylcyclopropenone (DPC), a hapten. Blood was sampled from patients pre-sensitization (week 0) and at 2, 6 and about 24 weeks after DPC sensitization. Under 30 alopecia patients gave blood for TCR sequencing at one to four time points (pre-sensitization, 2, 6 and 24 weeks).

The library was generated by RACE. TCRdb lists the instrument as NextSeq 500. Library preparation attached unique molecular identifiers to individual cDNA molecules for quantitative, reproducible TCR counting. Each blood RNA sample was used to sequence both TCR alpha and TCR beta chains. In the authors' own workflow: The median number of TCRs per sample was 95,638, ranging from roughly 23,224 to 690,600. V, J and CDR3 annotation of the TCR reads was carried out using the Decombinator software suite. Every sample was subsampled to the same number of TCRs (28,000) for the PS versus PT1 abundance plots. TCRs were defined as expanded if absent before sensitization and observed at least eight times at the 2-week time point. The public reads were run again by TCRdb, first through fastp at Q25 and then through MiXCR, and only productive beta chains were kept. Under each unique CDR3 protein, matching rows form one entry showing the most common genes and DNA. The V and J calls were not made by the authors but by TCRdb's processing. The sample includes roughly 150,000 distinct CDR3 sequences, with 12% observed a single time. The ten largest clones add up to around 1.4% of the sample.

What the study reported, not specific to this receptor: No change with DPC sensitization was found in the number of TCRs above 1 in 1000 frequency, and no evidence of global repertoire structure alterations was found. Repeated subsampling changed both the strength of the expansion versus patch-test correlation and the threshold at which that correlation became significant. Significantly more large CDR3 similarity clusters were formed by expanded TCRs than by pre-sensitization or healthy control sets, consistent with antigen-driven responses. Patch test score was positively correlated with the number of PT1 expanded TCRs, with significance at thresholds 8, 16 and 32 but not at 4. Because every patient had alopecia, a presumed autoimmune disease, the patients' immune response might differ from that of healthy individuals.

This specimen's time point label, per the study, means: patch test 2, 6 weeks after DPC sensitization. What this sample's treatment or condition label stands for: therapeutic diphenylcyclopropenone sensitization with weekly scalp DPC. At every patch-test visit, the blood draw took place before the patch test was put on. To be eligible, patients had to be aged 18 to 70, diagnosed with alopecia and judged suitable for DPC therapy, while pregnant patients were excluded. Unfractionated whole blood was collected in Tempus Blood RNA tubes, and total RNA was extracted from that blood. The CDR3, cysteine through phenylalanine, is 20 amino acids long. The DNA shown is the 60-base CDR3, in frame from base 1. V is cut back by 5 bases and J by 0 bases, with 13 bases in the junction unmatched. CDR1 SGHAT and CDR2 FQNNGV are derived from the germline V gene.

The chain uses TRBV11-2 and TRBJ2-4; 13 central bases correspond to TRBD2. The material was whole blood, obtained in connection with sensitization to the hapten diphenylcyclopropenone (DPC). The clonotype was recovered from a woman in her forties or fifties with alopecia areata. Some clones in this sample may be carry-over from other donors' samples. For the CDR3, the sequence is CASSLQPGLAGQLAKNIQYF. The nucleotides read TGTGCCAGCAGCCTCCAACCGGGACTAGCGGGGCAACTAGCCAAAAACATTCAGTACTTC.